Following are 4 T cell receptor beta chains from one sample sequenced in a study of blood T cell repertoires in COVID-19. Clones were read by immunoSEQ multiplex PCR, and TCRdb kept only the in-frame ones, dropping some. Among roughly 290,000 clones listed, around 90% were seen once. The sample comprised PBMCs or T cells enriched from blood (not recorded which). Receptors originate from a middle-aged woman who had recovered from COVID-19.

CDR3 DNA sequence: TGTGCCAGTACCGGGGGACAGGGGCGGCGGGGCTACACCTTC. This sequence encodes CASTGGQGRRGYTF. This sequence joins TRBV6-5 and TRBJ1-2, with 10 bases fitting TRBD1. The germline V gene encodes CDR1 MNHEY and CDR2 SVGAGI. Trimming at V came to 9 bases and at J to 8 bases, leaving 12 bases not matched to a gene. The CDR3 length is 14 residues.

The chain carries TRBV13 and TRBJ2-1; 11 bases are shared with TRBD2. J was trimmed by 7 bases and V by 5 bases; bases with no gene match: 7. The germline V gene encodes CDR1 PRHDT and CDR2 FYEKMQ (reference sequence). The CDR3 is made up of 15 amino acids. CDR3 bases: TGTGCCAGCAGCCTCCGGACTAGCGGGCTGAATGAGCAGTTCTTC. This codes for CASSLRTSGLNEQFF.

This clone has only one observation. The J gene is TRBJ1-1, the V gene TRBV18; a weak D match, TRBD1 (5 bases). This CDR3 has 15 residues. Germline V gene lookup returns CDR1 KGHSH and CDR2 LQKENI. Between the trimmed V and J ends, which lost 0 bases and 2 bases, there was a span of 10 bases. CDR3 sequence: CASSPPIRDNTEAFF. CDR3 sequence (DNA): TGTGCCAGCTCACCACCGATCAGGGATAACACTGAAGCTTTCTTT.

The V call is TRBV6-1, the J call TRBJ1-1; D remains ambiguous. The CDR3 has 13 amino acids. Trimming pared 2 bases from V and 8 bases from J, leaving 12 bases between. Germline V gives CDR1 MNHNS, CDR2 SASEGT. The CDR3 sequence is CASSEREVKEAFF. DNA of the CDR3: TGTGCCAGCAGTGAAAGGGAGGTGAAGGAAGCTTTCTTT.